The source of this T cell receptor (beta chain) is a study of ipilimumab plus nivolumab after autologous stem cell transplantation. This table comes from immunoSEQ multiplex PCR, and its TCRdb copy is limited to in-frame clones, with some not included. The sample includes roughly 86,000 clones, approximately 86% seen only once; the top ten take more than 2%. Dosing: nivolumab 3 mg/kg IV, weeks 1, 4, 7, 10, then every two weeks to week 26. Trimming took 8 bases from V and 4 from J, leaving 14 bases between them. Germline CDR1 LNHDA, CDR2 SQIVND (reference sequence). This CDR3 spans 13 amino acids. The sample was PBMCs, taken in a trial of ipilimumab plus nivolumab as post-transplant consolidation. This sequence was found in a male donor with diffuse large B-cell lymphoma. The genes are TRBV19 and TRBJ1-1, with no clear D. This chain's CDR3 is CASLHITGTEAFF. CDR3 DNA: TGTGCCAGTCTCCATATTACGGGCACTGAAGCTTTCTTT. Full variable domain (rest looked up from reference TRBV19 and TRBJ1-1): DGGITQSPKYLFRKEGQNVTLSCEQNLNHDAMYWYRQDPGQGLRLIYYSQIVNDFQKGDIAEGYSVSREKKESFPLTVTSAQKNPTAFYLCASLHITGTEAFFGQGTRLTVV.